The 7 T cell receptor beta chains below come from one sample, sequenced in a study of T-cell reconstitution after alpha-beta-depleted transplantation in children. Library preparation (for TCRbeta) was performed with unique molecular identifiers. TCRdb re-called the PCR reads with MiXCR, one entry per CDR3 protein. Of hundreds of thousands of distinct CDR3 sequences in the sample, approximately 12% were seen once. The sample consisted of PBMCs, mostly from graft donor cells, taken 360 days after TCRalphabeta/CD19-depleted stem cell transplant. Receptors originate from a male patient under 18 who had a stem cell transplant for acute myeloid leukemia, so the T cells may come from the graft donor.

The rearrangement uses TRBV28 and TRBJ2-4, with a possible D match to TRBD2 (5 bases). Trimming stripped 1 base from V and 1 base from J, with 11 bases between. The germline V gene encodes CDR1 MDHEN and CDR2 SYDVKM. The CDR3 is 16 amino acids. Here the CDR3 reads CASSLFGEWAKNIQYF. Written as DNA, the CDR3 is TGTGCCAGCAGTTTATTTGGGGAGTGGGCCAAAAACATTCAGTACTTC.

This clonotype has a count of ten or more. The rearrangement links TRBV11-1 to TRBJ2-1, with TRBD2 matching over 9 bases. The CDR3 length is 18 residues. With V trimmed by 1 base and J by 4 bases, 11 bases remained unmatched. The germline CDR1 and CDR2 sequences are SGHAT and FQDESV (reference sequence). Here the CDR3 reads CASSLGALSGSKYNEQFF. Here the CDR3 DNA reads TGTGCCAGCAGCTTAGGTGCCCTTAGCGGGAGTAAATACAATGAGCAGTTCTTC.

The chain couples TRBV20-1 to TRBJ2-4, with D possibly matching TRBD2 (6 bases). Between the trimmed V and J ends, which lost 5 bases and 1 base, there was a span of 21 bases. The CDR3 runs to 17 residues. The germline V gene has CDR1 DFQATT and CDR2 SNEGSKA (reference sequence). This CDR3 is CSAGIFSGEGAKNIQYF. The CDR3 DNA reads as TGCAGTGCTGGGATCTTTTCGGGAGAAGGGGCCAAAAACATTCAGTACTTC.

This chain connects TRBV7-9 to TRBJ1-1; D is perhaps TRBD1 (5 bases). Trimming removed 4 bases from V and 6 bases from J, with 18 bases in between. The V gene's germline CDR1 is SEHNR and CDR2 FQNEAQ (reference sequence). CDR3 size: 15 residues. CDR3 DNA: TGTGCCAGCAGCTCGGGGGGGGTAGGCTTGGCTGAAGCTTTCTTT. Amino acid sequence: CASSSGGVGLAEAFF.

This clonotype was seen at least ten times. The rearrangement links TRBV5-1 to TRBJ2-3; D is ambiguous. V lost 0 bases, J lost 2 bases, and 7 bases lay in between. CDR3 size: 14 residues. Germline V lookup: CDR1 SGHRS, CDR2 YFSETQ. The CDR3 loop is CASSLAAITDTQYF. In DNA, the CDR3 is TGCGCCAGCAGCTTGGCGGCGATCACAGATACGCAGTATTTT.

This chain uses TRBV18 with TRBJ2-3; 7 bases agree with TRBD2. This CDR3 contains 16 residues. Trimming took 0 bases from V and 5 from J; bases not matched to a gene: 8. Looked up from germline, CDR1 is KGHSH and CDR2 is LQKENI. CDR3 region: CASSPPGGSRVDTQYF. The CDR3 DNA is TGTGCCAGCTCACCACCGGGCGGGAGTAGAGTAGATACGCAGTATTTT.

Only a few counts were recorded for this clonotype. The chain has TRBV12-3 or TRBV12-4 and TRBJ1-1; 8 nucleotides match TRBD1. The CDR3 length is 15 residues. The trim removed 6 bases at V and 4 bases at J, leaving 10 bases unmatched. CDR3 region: CASSTGQGRTTEAFF. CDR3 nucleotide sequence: TGTGCCAGCAGCACAGGACAGGGCAGGACCACTGAAGCTTTCTTT.